This entry features one T cell receptor (beta chain) sequence. The authors ran a second PCR of roughly 6 to 12 cycles using a sample-barcoded 5' primer and a J-beta primer mix. Each cDNA molecule was tagged by a template-switch adaptor with 12 random nucleotides. TCRdb used MiXCR to reprocess the 5' RACE reads, holding one entry per CDR3 protein. The repertoire includes about 930,000 distinct CDR3 sequences, approximately 32% of them detected once, and 10% sits in the top ten. The data belong to a study of blood T cells in healthy people across ages. The CDR3 is 15 amino acids. Germline loops: CDR1 SGHTA, CDR2 FQGNSA. The V and J ends lost 6 bases and 11 bases respectively, with 25 bases between them. Each donor supplied around 9.9 milliliters of peripheral blood. These data also formed part of another study, on T cells of mothers and their children. That paper adds: With the M1S primer of the second PCR, sample barcodes and 2-4 random nucleotides were added. Over 9.5 million TCR beta CDR3 reads were obtained from each mother, and about 3 million from each child.

The TCR comes from a middle-aged woman in good health. What was sequenced was blood. The chain uses TRBV7-2 and TRBJ2-5, with D perhaps being TRBD1 or TRBD2 (5 bases each). CDR3 DNA sequence: TGTGCCAGCAGTCGTAGCCGGGGCTCCTACAATGAGCAGTACTTC. It encodes CASSRSRGSYNEQYF.